One sample yielded the 17 T cell receptor beta chains listed below, sequenced in a study of T cell responses to AZD1222 COVID-19 vaccine. Clones were sequenced by immunoSEQ multiplex PCR, and TCRdb holds only the in-frame ones, with some missing. Of some 130,000 clones listed, around nine tenths are singletons. The source material was peripheral blood, sampled on day 0 of AZD1222 vaccination. Receptor source: an adult in good health.

The rearrangement links TRBV5-8 to TRBJ2-3; D not certain. The CDR3 runs 15 residues. Trimming shortened V by 1 base and J by 1 base, and 10 bases separated the two germline ends. Germline loops: CDR1 SGHTS, CDR2 YDEGEE. As DNA, the CDR3 is TGTGCCAGCAGCTTGTCGTGGCCTCGCACAGATACGCAGTATTTT. It encodes CASSLSWPRTDTQYF.

In regard to this clone: An end of the junction differs from the germline gene, which may be a read error. CDR3 residues: CASSFGSQRGHF. In DNA, the CDR3 is TGTGCCAGCAGCTTTGGCAGCCAGCGGGGGCATTTT. The chain recombines TRBV7-9 with TRBJ2-3; 8 nucleotides align to TRBD2. The CDR3 sequence is 12 residues long. Germline lookup yields CDR1 SEHNR and CDR2 FQNEAQ (reference sequence).

The V call is TRBV5-1, the J call TRBJ2-5; 9 bases fit TRBD2. Germline V gene data show CDR1 as SGHRS and CDR2 as YFSETQ. The CDR3 is 15 amino acids. Trimming took 4 bases from V and 2 from J; bases not matched to a gene: 6. CDR3 bases: TGCGCCAGCAGCGTGAGCGGGGGGACTCAAGAGACCCAGTACTTC. This codes for CASSVSGGTQETQYF.

The chain recombines TRBV5-1 with TRBJ2-1, with D uncertain. V was pared by 5 bases and J by 0 bases, with 12 bases between. CDR1 and CDR2 from the germline V gene are SGHRS and YFSETQ. This CDR3 contains 15 residues. The CDR3 sequence: CASRPTSSSYNEQFF. The CDR3 DNA is TGCGCCAGCAGGCCGACTTCTAGCTCCTACAATGAGCAGTTCTTC. Filled out from reference TRBV5-1 and TRBJ2-1, the complete variable domain reads KAGVTQTPRYLIKTRGQQVTLSCSPISGHRSVSWYQQTPGQGLQFLFEYFSETQRNKGNFPGRFSGRQFSNSRSEMNVSTLELGDSALYLCASRPTSSSYNEQFFGPGTRLTVL.

CDR3 region: CASSLGQGAVEAFF. Written as DNA, the CDR3 is TGTGCCAGCAGCTTAGGACAGGGGGCAGTTGAAGCTTTCTTT. V gene TRBV7-2 combines with J gene TRBJ1-1; 10 bases match TRBD1. Germline V lookup: CDR1 SGHTA, CDR2 FQGNSA. The length of the CDR3 is 14 residues. Germline trimming cut 1 base from V and 7 bases from J; bases unmatched to any gene: 3.

The sample holds a few counts of this clone. The gene calls are TRBV6-5 and TRBJ2-7, with 7 nucleotides matching TRBD1. The germline CDR1 and CDR2 sequences are MNHEY and SVGAGI. The CDR3 runs 14 residues. The junction had 3 bases not matched to a gene; V was cut back by 2 bases and J by 2 bases. CDR3 bases: TGTGCCAGCAGTTACGACAGGGCCCCCTACGAGCAGTACTTC. It codes for CASSYDRAPYEQYF.

This CDR3 is CASSLAWQGRSNYGYTF. The DNA for the CDR3 is TGTGCCAGCAGCTTGGCATGGCAGGGACGATCGAACTATGGCTACACCTTC. This sequence joins TRBV5-8 and TRBJ1-2, with a weak D call TRBD1 (5 bases). The CDR3 is 17 residues long. Germline V gene lookup returns CDR1 SGHTS and CDR2 YDEGEE. Trimming stripped 0 bases from V and 2 bases from J, with 17 bases between.

The chain joins TRBV3-1 (or the pseudogene TRBV3-2) to TRBJ2-7, with a tentative D call TRBD1 (6 bases). CDR1 is LGHDT, CDR2 YNNKEL, per germline (reference sequence). The CDR3 has 14 residues. Between the trimmed V and J ends, which lost 6 bases and 8 bases, there was a span of 20 bases. The CDR3 region is CASSPTGTRVKQYF. The CDR3 bases are TGTGCCAGCAGTCCAACCGGGACACGAGTCAAGCAGTACTTC.

V is TRBV7-9 and J is TRBJ2-3; 7 bases align to TRBD1. The CDR3 sequence is 15 residues long. With 1 base clipped from V and 4 bases from J, the junction kept 5 bases outside the gene matches. Germline V lookup: CDR1 SEHNR, CDR2 FQNEAQ (reference sequence). The CDR3 here is CASSLDWTGPDTQYF. The CDR3 DNA sequence: TGTGCCAGCAGCTTAGATTGGACAGGCCCAGATACGCAGTATTTT.

This rearrangement joins TRBV7-3 to TRBJ2-1; tentatively, D is TRBD2 (5 bases). CDR1 is SGHTA and CDR2 is FQGTGA in the germline V gene. V lost 1 base and J lost 6, with 10 bases in between. This CDR3 has 14 residues. For the CDR3, the DNA is TGTGCCAGCAGCTTAAATGCCCGGGGCAATGAGCAGTTCTTC. Its translation: CASSLNARGNEQFF.

This clone has only one observation. This chain connects TRBV5-3 to TRBJ2-7, with D possibly being TRBD1 (6 bases). TRBV5-3 carries the ORF label, with uncertain function. This CDR3 contains 22 residues. Deletions cut 5 bases from V and 2 bases from J, with 38 bases between. In DNA, the CDR3 is TGTGCCAGAAGAGTCAGGCCCGCCCGACAGGTTACGAGGTATCCAACAACCTACGAGCAGTACTTC. This translates into CARRVRPARQVTRYPTTYEQYF.

This chain links TRBV6-2 or TRBV6-3 with TRBJ2-2; TRBD2 matches 11 bases. Trimming at V came to 2 bases and at J to 0 bases, leaving 5 bases not matched to a gene. This CDR3 has 18 residues. The germline V gene has CDR1 MNHEY and CDR2 SVGEGT. The CDR3, as DNA: TGTGCCAGCAGTTACGCACTAGCGGGGGCCTCGAACACCGGGGAGCTGTTTTTT. It specifies CASSYALAGASNTGELFF.

The chain combines TRBV10-1 with TRBJ2-7; D is perhaps TRBD2 (5 bases). The V gene's germline CDR1 is WNHNN and CDR2 SYGVQD (reference sequence). The V gene lost 3 bases and the J gene lost 0 bases, with 6 bases spanning the gap. The CDR3 is made up of 13 amino acids. This CDR3 reads CASSDEGSYEQYF. CDR3 bases: TGCGCCAGCAGTGACGAGGGCTCCTACGAGCAGTACTTC.

V usage is TRBV6-5 and J usage is TRBJ1-2; D uncertain. CDR1 and CDR2 (germline): MNHEY, SVGAGI. V lost 2 bases and J 5 bases, leaving 12 bases between the germline ends. CDR3 length: 14 amino acids. The CDR3 bases are TGTGCCAGCAGTTACGCCTCCCGGGAGTATGGCTACACCTTC. Translation gives CASSYASREYGYTF.

CDR3 sequence reads: CSAPSGNGYTF. CDR3 nucleotide sequence: TGCAGTGCACCCTCGGGGAATGGCTACACCTTC. This rearrangement joins TRBV20-1 to TRBJ1-2; D unclear. The CDR3 is made up of 11 amino acids. Deletions cut 6 bases from V and 6 bases from J, with 11 bases between. The V gene's germline CDR1 is DFQATT and CDR2 SNEGSKA (reference sequence).

CDR3 residues: CASTGTGVYYGYTF. The CDR3 nucleotides read TGTGCCAGCACCGGGACAGGAGTCTACTATGGCTACACCTTC. The rearrangement uses TRBV19 and TRBJ1-2; 8 nucleotides agree with TRBD1. Trimming cost V 9 bases and J 3 bases; bases outside gene matches: 9. This CDR3 is built from 14 residues. Germline CDR1 and CDR2: LNHDA and SQIVND (reference sequence). Variable domain in full (rest from reference TRBV19 and TRBJ1-2): DGGITQSPKYLFRKEGQNVTLSCEQNLNHDAMYWYRQDPGQGLRLIYYSQIVNDFQKGDIAEGYSVSREKKESFPLTVTSAQKNPTAFYLCASTGTGVYYGYTFGSGTRLTVV.

The chain combines TRBV3-1 (or the pseudogene TRBV3-2) with TRBJ1-5; D remains unclear. Germline assignment: CDR1 LGHDT and CDR2 YNNKEL (reference sequence). V shed 1 base and J shed 5 bases, with 12 bases lying between them. The CDR3 contains 15 residues. The CDR3 bases are TGTGCCAGCAGCCAAGGGGAAATCACGTATCAGCCCCAGCATTTT. This translates into CASSQGEITYQPQHF.